Presented here are 8 T cell receptor beta chains from one specimen sequenced in a study of shared clonotypes between healthy human individuals. Only in-frame clones appear in the TCRdb table, and some are missing; sequencing was by immunoSEQ multiplex PCR. Among about 700,000 clones, about 92% were seen once, and the ten largest hold approximately 24%. Naivety among CD8 cells was defined by CD45RO negativity and positive CCR7 selection, thereby excluding terminally differentiated effector memory CD45RA+ cells. The sequencing sample was made of naive CD8+ T cells sorted from blood. The receptors derive from a man in his thirties or forties in good health.

The CDR3 here is CASSFRYGSTYEQYF. The CDR3 nucleotides are TGTGCCAGTAGTTTCAGATACGGGTCGACCTACGAGCAGTACTTC. This chain uses TRBV19 with TRBJ2-7; D unclear. V was shortened by 5 bases and J by 2 bases, with 16 bases between the two germline ends. Looked up from germline, CDR1 is LNHDA and CDR2 is SQIVND (reference sequence). The CDR3 totals 15 residues.

V and J are TRBV5-1 and TRBJ1-5; 7 nucleotides match TRBD1. Trimming took 4 bases from V and 4 from J; bases not matched to a gene: 8. The CDR3 sequence is 15 residues long. In germline, CDR1 is SGHRS, CDR2 YFSETQ. Here the CDR3 reads CASSPDGQVNQPQHF. For the CDR3, the DNA is TGCGCCAGCAGCCCGGACGGACAGGTTAATCAGCCCCAGCATTTT.

This clone was found a few times. This sequence joins TRBV25-1 and TRBJ1-1, with 9 bases matching TRBD1. The CDR3 covers 17 residues. The junction had 10 bases not matched to a gene; V was cut back by 3 bases and J by 2 bases. Germline assignment: CDR1 MGHDK and CDR2 SYGVNS. As DNA, the CDR3 is TGTGCCAGCAGTGATCGTCCCGGGACAGGGTCTAACACTGAAGCTTTCTTT. It codes for CASSDRPGTGSNTEAFF.

The V call is TRBV4-3, the J call TRBJ1-1; tentative D call: TRBD1 (6 bases). V lost 0 bases and J lost 6, with 14 bases in between. Germline CDR1 reads LGHNA; CDR2 reads YSLEER. The CDR3 runs 15 residues. DNA of the CDR3: TGCGCCAGCAGCCAAGATATATCAGGGGCCGCTGAAGCTTTCTTT. Translating gives CASSQDISGAAEAFF.

The V gene is TRBV28, the J gene TRBJ2-7; D call uncertain. Looked up from germline, CDR1 is MDHEN and CDR2 is SYDVKM. V was pared by 2 bases and J by 0 bases, with 5 bases between. The CDR3 has 13 amino acids. CDR3 bases: TGTGCCAGCAGTTTAGTAAGCTCCTACGAGCAGTACTTC. Protein: CASSLVSSYEQYF. Together with reference TRBV28 and TRBJ2-7, the CDR3 gives the full variable domain: DVKVTQSSRYLVKRTGEKVFLECVQDMDHENMFWYRQDPGLGLRLIYFSYDVKMKEKGDIPEGYSVSREKKERFSLILESASTNQTSMYLCASSLVSSYEQYFGPGTRLTVT.

J is TRBJ1-1 and V is TRBV27; D unclear. V lost 7 bases, J lost 3 bases, and 9 bases lay in between. This CDR3 has 12 residues. Germline V gives CDR1 MNHEY, CDR2 SMNVEV (reference sequence). The CDR3 nucleotides read TGTGCCAGCATGGACGGGGACACTGAAGCTTTCTTT. Protein: CASMDGDTEAFF.

The CDR3 DNA follows: TGTGCCAGCAGTCCTTGGACTAGCGGGGGGGAGACCCAGTACTTC. It codes for CASSPWTSGGETQYF. The genes are TRBV27 and TRBJ2-5; 14 nucleotides match TRBD2. V dropped 5 bases and J dropped 5; count of bases not matched to a gene: 4. CDR3 length: 15 residues. Germline assignment: CDR1 MNHEY and CDR2 SMNVEV (reference sequence).

The V and J genes are TRBV10-3 and TRBJ1-5, with 7 bases matching TRBD1. The CDR3 totals 17 residues. Germline-derived CDR1 and CDR2 are ENHRY and SYGVKD. The V gene end was trimmed by 0 bases and the J gene end by 4 bases; junction bases not matched to a gene: 9. CDR3 nucleotides: TGTGCCATCAGTGAGTCGGAAGGGGGCATGGGTAATCAGCCCCAGCATTTT. Its protein is CAISESEGGMGNQPQHF.